Below, 22 T cell receptor beta chains from the same sample are listed, as sequenced in a study of shared clonotypes between healthy human individuals. Only in-frame clones appear in the TCRdb table, and some are missing; sequencing was by immunoSEQ multiplex PCR. The sample records about 2 million clones, roughly 94% being singletons. Material for sequencing was naive CD4+ T cells sorted from blood. Subset reported: CD45RA+ positively selected. Source of these receptors: a man between 18 and 29 years old in good health.

The V gene is TRBV20-1, the J gene TRBJ1-4, with unresolved D. V lost 0 bases to trimming and J lost 10 bases, with 6 bases between them. This CDR3 has 11 residues. Per germline, CDR1 DFQATT and CDR2 SNEGSKA (reference sequence). CDR3 residues: CSARDFSKLFF. As DNA, the CDR3 is TGCAGTGCTAGAGATTTTTCAAAACTGTTTTTT.

This clone showed up just once. V gene TRBV4-3 combines with J gene TRBJ2-2; 7 bases align to TRBD2. The V segment lost 3 bases and the J segment 4 bases; nucleotides outside the gene matches: 11. There are 17 residues in the CDR3. Looked up from germline, CDR1 is LGHNA and CDR2 is YSLEER. CDR3 sequence: CASSQYAGEVGTGELFF. The CDR3, as DNA: TGCGCCAGCAGCCAGTACGCGGGAGAGGTGGGCACCGGGGAGCTGTTTTTT.

The chain joins TRBV6-5 to TRBJ2-3, with a tentative D call TRBD1 (6 bases). The germline V gene has CDR1 MNHEY and CDR2 SVGAGI. The CDR3 extends over 12 amino acids. V gave up 6 bases and J gave up 7 bases, with 11 bases separating them. This CDR3 is CASSRGGNTQYF. CDR3 nucleotides: TGTGCCAGCAGCAGGGGTGGAAATACGCAGTATTTT.

J is TRBJ2-7 and V is TRBV11-2; the D is unclear. The V gene lost 1 base and the J gene lost 2 bases, with 12 bases spanning the gap. Looked up from germline, CDR1 is SGHAT and CDR2 is FQNNGV. CDR3 size: 15 residues. Here the CDR3 DNA reads TGTGCCAGCAGCTTAGCTCGAATTGACACCTACGAGCAGTACTTC. The encoded protein is CASSLARIDTYEQYF.

V gene TRBV11-2 combines with J gene TRBJ2-1; 7 bases match TRBD2. The trim removed 2 bases at V and 5 bases at J, leaving 3 bases unmatched. Germline CDR1 reads SGHAT; CDR2 reads FQNNGV. The CDR3 runs 14 residues. CDR3 sequence reads: CASSLMLADNEQFF. The CDR3 DNA follows: TGTGCCAGCAGCTTAATGCTAGCGGACAATGAGCAGTTCTTC.

V gene TRBV6-1 combines with J gene TRBJ2-3; 12 bases line up with TRBD2. The germline gives CDR1 MNHNS, CDR2 SASEGT. The CDR3 has 18 residues. The junction had 8 bases not matched to a gene; V was cut back by 3 bases and J by 1 base. This CDR3 reads CASSEPSGGALGTDTQYF. CDR3 bases: TGTGCCAGCAGTGAGCCTAGCGGGGGGGCGCTCGGCACAGATACGCAGTATTTT.

The chain recombines TRBV11-2 with TRBJ2-7, with D perhaps TRBD2 (7 bases). Germline CDR1 is SGHAT and CDR2 is FQNNGV. The CDR3 length is 13 residues. V lost 8 bases, J lost 4 bases, and 15 bases lay in between. As DNA, the CDR3 is TGTGCCAGCGGTATGGGAGGGGGATACGAGCAGTACTTC. It specifies CASGMGGGYEQYF.

This chain links TRBV4-1 with TRBJ2-7; possible D gene TRBD1, 5 bases. Germline-derived CDR1 and CDR2 are MGHRA and YSYEKL. The CDR3 spans 15 residues. V lost 0 bases to trimming and J lost 2 bases, with 11 bases between them. CDR3 coding DNA: TGCGCCAGCAGCCAAGATCCCAGGGATGCCTACGAGCAGTACTTC. Protein sequence: CASSQDPRDAYEQYF.

This clone was detected only once. The rearrangement links TRBV2 to TRBJ2-1; 7 nucleotides match TRBD1. The CDR3 is 15 residues long. CDR1 and CDR2 (germline): SNHLY, FYNNEI. The V segment lost 3 bases and the J segment 4 bases; nucleotides outside the gene matches: 6. The CDR3 sequence: CASSELGTAYNEQFF. The DNA for the CDR3 is TGTGCCAGCAGTGAGTTAGGGACAGCTTACAATGAGCAGTTCTTC.

This sequence joins TRBV6-6 and TRBJ2-7, with D possibly being TRBD1 (6 bases). Per germline, CDR1 MNHNY and CDR2 SVGAGI (reference sequence). Trimming cost V 5 bases and J 5 bases, with 19 bases left between them. The CDR3 length is 15 residues. DNA for the CDR3: TGTGCCAGCAGTAACAGGGATCAAAGACGCGACGAGCAGTACTTC. Protein product: CASSNRDQRRDEQYF.

This chain joins TRBV14 and TRBJ2-5; D unresolved. The V and J ends lost 1 base and 6 bases respectively, with 6 bases between them. This CDR3 spans 12 amino acids. Germline V gene lookup returns CDR1 SGHDN and CDR2 FVKESK. The CDR3 DNA is TGTGCCAGCAGCCAAGTCGGCCAGACCCAGTACTTC. This gives the protein CASSQVGQTQYF.

The chain links TRBV5-1 to TRBJ2-1, with D perhaps TRBD2 (5 bases). V gave up 4 bases and J gave up 9 bases, with 11 bases separating them. Germline lookup yields CDR1 SGHRS and CDR2 YFSETQ. The CDR3 has 12 amino acids. The CDR3 nucleotides are TGCGCCAGCAGCAGCCGGGAATCTGAGCAGTTCTTC. Its translation is CASSSRESEQFF.

V is TRBV28 and J is TRBJ1-6, with 7 bases matching TRBD1. Germline V gene lookup returns CDR1 MDHEN and CDR2 SYDVKM. This CDR3 is built from 14 residues. V was pared by 6 bases and J by 15 bases, with 14 bases of the junction left unmatched. For the CDR3, the DNA is TGTGCCAGCAGACCTCGGGACAGCACCCTTCGCCTCCACTTT. Translating gives CASRPRDSTLRLHF.

The chain employs TRBV30 and TRBJ2-5; D gene ambiguous. Germline V lookup: CDR1 GTSNPN, CDR2 SVGIG (reference sequence). This CDR3 has 13 amino acids. V lost 2 bases, J lost 3 bases, and 10 bases lay in between. CDR3 loop: CAWSPDLKETQYF. The CDR3 DNA sequence: TGTGCCTGGAGTCCCGACTTAAAAGAGACCCAGTACTTC.

The chain carries TRBV2 and TRBJ2-1; 9 bases are a match to TRBD1. In germline, CDR1 is SNHLY, CDR2 FYNNEI. CDR3 length: 15 residues. V shed 6 bases, J shed 5 bases, and the junction held 8 bases outside the gene matches. The CDR3, as DNA: TGTGCCAGCAGCCCCCGGGACAGGGCAAACAATGAGCAGTTCTTC. It codes for CASSPRDRANNEQFF.

J is TRBJ2-7 and V is TRBV5-5; 8 bases fit TRBD2. CDR1 SGHKS and CDR2 YYEKEE come from the germline V gene (reference sequence). CDR3 length: 15 residues. J gave up 3 bases and V 6 bases, and 11 bases lay outside the gene matches. This chain's CDR3 is CASTVGAGGFYEQYF. The CDR3 DNA is TGTGCCAGCACCGTTGGGGCGGGAGGATTCTACGAGCAGTACTTC.

The V gene is TRBV18, the J gene TRBJ1-2, with D unclear. Germline CDR1 KGHSH, CDR2 LQKENI. V was cut by 4 bases and J by 6 bases, with 12 bases left in between. There are 13 residues in the CDR3. CDR3 protein: CASSLVVGDGYTF. The CDR3 DNA sequence: TGTGCCAGCTCACTCGTAGTCGGGGATGGCTACACCTTC. The full variable domain, its missing parts supplied by reference TRBV18 and TRBJ1-2, is NAGVMQNPRHLVRRRGQEARLRCSPMKGHSHVYWYRQLPEEGLKFMVYLQKENIIDESGMPKERFSAEFPKEGPSILRIQQVVRGDSAAYFCASSLVVGDGYTFGSGTRLTVV.

The rearrangement uses TRBV6-1 and TRBJ1-1, with no clear D. Trimming removed 10 bases from V and 0 bases from J, with 15 bases in between. This CDR3 contains 14 residues. Germline CDR1 and CDR2: MNHNS and SASEGT. DNA of the CDR3: TGTGCCACAATATACGGGTCTTTGAACACTGAAGCTTTCTTT. Translation: CATIYGSLNTEAFF.

The J gene is TRBJ1-5, the V gene TRBV30, with D possibly matching TRBD1 (6 bases). CDR3 length equals 13 residues. Trimming removed 5 bases at V and 5 bases at J, with 13 bases between. The germline V gene encodes CDR1 GTSNPN and CDR2 SVGIG (reference sequence). The CDR3 spells CAWAQGFDQPQHF. CDR3 nucleotide sequence: TGTGCCTGGGCTCAGGGGTTCGATCAGCCCCAGCATTTT.

The chain couples TRBV11-1 to TRBJ2-5; D is possibly TRBD1 (6 bases). CDR1 and CDR2 (germline): SGHAT, FQDESV (reference sequence). The CDR3 runs 14 residues. V was shortened by 3 bases and J by 5 bases, with 13 bases between the two germline ends. In nucleotides, the CDR3 is TGTGCCAGCAGCTTCCCAGGAGACAGGGAGACCCAGTACTTC. Translated: CASSFPGDRETQYF.

The chain carries TRBV9 and TRBJ1-2, with D unclear. CDR3 length: 13 residues. The V end was cut by 5 bases, the J end by 5 bases, with 13 bases between. CDR1 and CDR2 (germline): SGDLS, YYNGEE. The CDR3 bases are TGTGCCAGCAGTCCCTCCACCATTTATGGCTACACCTTC. It encodes CASSPSTIYGYTF. Full variable domain (outside the CDR3, taken from reference TRBV9 and TRBJ1-2): DSGVTQTPKHLITATGQRVTLRCSPRSGDLSVYWYQQSLDQGLQFLIQYYNGEERAKGNILERFSAQQFPDLHSELNLSSLELGDSALYFCASSPSTIYGYTFGSGTRLTVV.

The chain couples TRBV13 to TRBJ2-7; 7 nucleotides line up with TRBD2. This CDR3 region has 20 residues. Germline V gives CDR1 PRHDT, CDR2 FYEKMQ (reference sequence). V lost 1 base, J lost 0 bases, and 18 bases stayed unmatched. CDR3 sequence: CASSLAGGFREMESSYEQYF. The CDR3 bases are TGTGCCAGCAGCTTAGCGGGGGGATTTCGGGAGATGGAGAGCTCCTACGAGCAGTACTTC.